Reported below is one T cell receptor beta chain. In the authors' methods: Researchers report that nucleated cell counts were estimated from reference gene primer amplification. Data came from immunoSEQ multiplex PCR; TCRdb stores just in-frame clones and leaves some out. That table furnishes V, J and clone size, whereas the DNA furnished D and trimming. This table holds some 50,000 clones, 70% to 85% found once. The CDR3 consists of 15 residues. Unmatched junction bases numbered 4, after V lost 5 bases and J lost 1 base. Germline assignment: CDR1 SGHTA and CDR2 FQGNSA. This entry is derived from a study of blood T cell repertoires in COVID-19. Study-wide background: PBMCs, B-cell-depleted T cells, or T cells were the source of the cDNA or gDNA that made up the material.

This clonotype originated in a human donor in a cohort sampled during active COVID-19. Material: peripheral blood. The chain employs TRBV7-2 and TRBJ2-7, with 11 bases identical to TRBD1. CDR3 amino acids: CASSQDRGPSYEQYF. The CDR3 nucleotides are TGTGCCAGCAGCCAGGACAGGGGGCCGTCCTACGAGCAGTACTTC.